Detailed here is one T cell receptor beta chain. This record belongs to a study of control samples from healthy donors and cancer patients. CDR1 and CDR2 (germline): SGHTS, YDEGEE. The CDR3 has 15 residues. The V segment lost 0 bases and the J segment 4 bases; nucleotides outside the gene matches: 5. Assay: immunoSEQ multiplex PCR; the TCRdb copy retains only in-frame clones and omits some. Among 70,000 to 90,000 clones listed, about 90% were seen once. Sequenced input: PBMCs. The J gene is TRBJ1-1, the V gene TRBV5-8; 8 bases are shared with TRBD1. The TCR sequence derives from a woman aged 60-75 years with head and neck cancer. The CDR3 loop is CASSLGTGFPTEAFF. DNA of the CDR3: TGTGCCAGCAGCTTGGGGACAGGGTTTCCCACTGAAGCTTTCTTT.